The next 8 T cell receptor beta chains were all read from a single sample in a study of memory CD4+ T cells and cytomegalovirus serostatus. Produced via immunoSEQ multiplex PCR; TCRdb's table is partial and in-frame only. The sample records roughly 50,000 clones, approximately 82% being singletons. Single viable CD3+CD4+CD8-CD45RO+ cells were sorted as the memory CD4+ T cells. The sequenced sample consisted of memory CD4+ T cells from blood. These receptors came from an adult in good health and CMV-seronegative. Some clones in this sample may be carry-over from other donors' samples.

The chain combines TRBV5-5 with TRBJ2-7; TRBD1 matches at 7 bases. Germline loops: CDR1 SGHKS, CDR2 YYEKEE (reference sequence). V lost 2 bases and J lost 3; bases outside the gene matches: 5. CDR3 length: 14 residues. CDR3 sequence reads: CASSFQTGSYEQYF. DNA for the CDR3: TGTGCCAGCAGCTTTCAGACAGGGAGCTACGAGCAGTACTTC.

The V and J genes are TRBV19 and TRBJ1-2; D call uncertain. Per germline, CDR1 LNHDA and CDR2 SQIVND (reference sequence). The CDR3 sequence is 11 residues long. V shed 0 bases and J shed 8 bases, with 4 bases lying between them. CDR3 nucleotide sequence: TGTGCCAGTAGTATAGAATACGGCTACACCTTC. Its translation: CASSIEYGYTF.

The gene calls are TRBV7-2 and TRBJ2-2; TRBD1 agrees at 7 bases. After removal of 2 bases from V and 2 bases from J, the junction contained 5 bases not matched to a gene. CDR3 length equals 16 residues. Germline lookup yields CDR1 SGHTA and CDR2 FQGNSA. The CDR3 DNA reads TGTGCCAGCAGCTTACCGAACAGGGGAAACACCGGGGAGCTGTTTTTT. The encoded protein is CASSLPNRGNTGELFF.

The chain couples TRBV5-6 to TRBJ2-5; 8 bases are a match to TRBD2. Per the germline V gene, CDR1 is SGHDT and CDR2 is YYEEEE. V was clipped by 5 bases and J by 5 bases; unmatched bases: 11. This CDR3 region has 15 residues. CDR3 protein: CASRPKGLVRETQYF. The DNA of the CDR3 is TGTGCCAGCAGGCCTAAGGGACTAGTTAGGGAGACCCAGTACTTC.

This clone was picked up a small number of times. The genes are TRBV5-4 and TRBJ2-1; unclear D gene. V lost 0 bases to trimming and J lost 9 bases, with 10 bases between them. The CDR3 totals 13 residues. Germline CDR1 is SGHNT and CDR2 is YYREEE (reference sequence). The CDR3 DNA reads as TGTGCCAGCAGCTTGGTGGGTAGTGGTGAGCAGTTCTTC. Translating it yields CASSLVGSGEQFF.

The chain has TRBV5-1 and TRBJ1-2; D call uncertain. V was trimmed by 0 bases and J by 8 bases, leaving 17 bases between them. The germline gives CDR1 SGHRS, CDR2 YFSETQ. The CDR3 is 15 residues long. CDR3 protein: CASSLERTAPRGYTF. The DNA of the CDR3 is TGCGCCAGCAGCTTGGAGCGGACGGCTCCTCGAGGCTACACCTTC.

There are a few counts of this clone. This chain uses TRBV15 with TRBJ1-5, with a weak D call TRBD1 (6 bases). V dropped 1 base and J dropped 7 bases, with 8 bases sitting between them. Germline CDR1 and CDR2: LNHNV and YYDKDF (reference sequence). This CDR3 contains 13 residues. CDR3 bases: TGTGCCACCAGCAGAGCACAGGGCCAGCCCCAGCATTTT. This gives the protein CATSRAQGQPQHF.

This chain links TRBV2 with TRBJ2-1, with D unclear. CDR3 length: 12 amino acids. Germline V gene lookup returns CDR1 SNHLY and CDR2 FYNNEI. Trimming shortened V by 7 bases and J by 12 bases, and 16 bases separated the two germline ends. The CDR3 DNA is TGTGCCAGCAAATCCACCCCCGTAGCGCAGTTCTTC. Translating it yields CASKSTPVAQFF.